This record looks at one TCR beta chain sequence and its context. Trimming removed 4 bases at V and 3 bases at J, with 20 bases between. Germline loops: CDR1 SGHRS, CDR2 YFSETQ. CDR3 size: 16 residues. The sample comes from a study of PD-1 blockade in classical Hodgkin lymphoma. The table came from immunoSEQ multiplex PCR; TCRdb's copy has only in-frame clones and leaves some out. The table has about 35,000 clones, approximately 90% seen once. Every patient relapsed after autologous stem cell transplantation, and brentuximab vedotin exposure varied. Thawed PBMCs yielded CD4+ T cells through magnetic negative selection.

V gene TRBV5-1 combines with J gene TRBJ2-7; D remains ambiguous. The source material was CD4+ T cells from blood, sampled at baseline. The receptor comes from a human donor with classical Hodgkin lymphoma. The CDR3 region has the DNA TGCGCCAGCAGCCGTACCCCCCTAGACCCCCTCTACGAGCAGTACTTC. Protein product: CASSRTPLDPLYEQYF.